The entry below describes one T cell receptor beta chain. Repertoires were generated with immunoSEQ multiplex PCR, while TCRdb's copy carries only in-frame clones and drops some. Of over 65,000 clones in the sample, roughly 89% are singletons; the top ten hold about 26%. The data stem from a study of blood T cell repertoires in COVID-19. Study as a whole: There were acute and convalescent COVID-19 samples, and they came from the United States, Italy and Spain. PBMCs, B-cell-depleted T cells, or T cells were the source of the cDNA or gDNA that made up the material.

Germline lookup yields CDR1 SGDLS and CDR2 YYNGEE. This CDR3 has 13 residues. The V gene lost 4 bases and the J gene lost 5 bases, with 11 bases spanning the gap. This receptor was obtained from a man aged 50 to 60 with active or convalescent COVID-19. V and J are TRBV9 and TRBJ2-3, with D possibly matching TRBD1 (6 bases). Sample: peripheral blood. The CDR3 DNA is TGTGCCAGCAGCTCCACAGGGAAAGATACGCAGTATTTT. Translating it yields CASSSTGKDTQYF. Supplemented by reference TRBV9 and TRBJ2-3, the full variable domain reads DSGVTQTPKHLITATGQRVTLRCSPRSGDLSVYWYQQSLDQGLQFLIQYYNGEERAKGNILERFSAQQFPDLHSELNLSSLELGDSALYFCASSSTGKDTQYFGPGTRLTVL.